This is a list of T cell receptor beta chains from one sample in a study of blood T cell repertoires in COVID-19. Profiled with immunoSEQ multiplex PCR; TCRdb holds only in-frame clones, not every one. Here the sample spans around 100,000 clones, roughly 84% being singletons. What was sequenced was peripheral blood. These receptors were obtained from a woman in her seventies with acute or convalescent COVID-19. Each CDR3 is given with its conserved first and last residue. D genes are given only for firm matches. The size of a clone is reported for some rows only, either as once, few or many, or as a class for expanded clones.

V gene	clone size	D gene	J gene	CDR3 DNA	CDR3 protein
TRBV11-2	-	-	TRBJ2-1	TGTGCCAGCGAGACGCGCGGGAAAAATGAGCAGTTCTTC	CASETRGKNEQFF
TRBV5-8	-	TRBD1	TRBJ1-1	TGTGCCAGCAGCTTACTTTACCCGGGACAGACAGGGACTGAAGCTTTCTTT	CASSLLYPGQTGTEAFF
TRBV12-3/TRBV12-4	-	TRBD1	TRBJ1-1	TGTGCCAGCAGTCGACAGGGACCCACTGAAGCTTTCTTT	CASSRQGPTEAFF
TRBV10-1	-	TRBD1	TRBJ1-1	TGCGCCAGCAACACGGGACAGCCGAACACTGAAGCTTTCTTT	CASNTGQPNTEAFF
TRBV7-3	-	-	TRBJ1-2	TGTGCCAGCAGCCCCTTAGGGGGAGCAACAAGGGATGGCTACACCTTC	CASSPLGGATRDGYTF
TRBV19	-	-	TRBJ2-7	TGTGCCAGTAGTATTCAATCGCACGACGTGAGGAGGGGATCGTCCTACGAGCAGTACTTC	CASSIQSHDVRRGSSYEQYF
TRBV5-5	-	TRBD2	TRBJ2-2	TGTGCCAGCAGCCGGGAGGGGAGGAACACCGGGGAGCTGTTTTTT	CASSREGRNTGELFF
TRBV5-4	-	TRBD2	TRBJ2-1	TGTGCCAGCAGCTCGACTAGCGGGATAAGGTCCTACAATGAGCAGTTCTTC	CASSSTSGIRSYNEQFF
TRBV3-1/TRBV3-2	once	-	TRBJ2-5	TGTGCCAGCATCGCGGGGCTGACAGGGGAGACCCAGTACTTC	CASIAGLTGETQYF
TRBV11-1	-	-	TRBJ2-7	TGTGCCAGCAGCTTAGGATCGTGGGACTTGTCCTACGAGCAGTACTTC	CASSLGSWDLSYEQYF
TRBV7-2	-	TRBD1	TRBJ2-2	TGTGCCAGCAGCAGACGACAGGGGAACACCGGGGAGCTGTTTTTT	CASSRRQGNTGELFF
TRBV5-1	-	-	TRBJ2-3	TGCGCCAGCAGCTTTAACCTAGGAGATACGCAGTATTTT	CASSFNLGDTQYF
TRBV5-6	-	-	TRBJ1-4	TGTGCCAGCAGCTTGGTGGCCACAGGGGAAAAACTGTTTTTT	CASSLVATGEKLFF
TRBV6-5	few	-	TRBJ1-5	TGTGCCCATAGGACGGGGGATCAGCCCCAGCATTTT	CAHRTGDQPQHF
TRBV6-5	-	TRBD1	TRBJ2-3	TGTGCCAGCAGGAAGGGGACAGAGATCAAAGATACGCAGTATTTT	CASRKGTEIKDTQYF
TRBV24-1	-	TRBD2	TRBJ2-2	TGTGCCACCAGTGATACTAGCGCCGGGGAGCTGTTTTTT	CATSDTSAGELFF
TRBV7-7	-	TRBD2	TRBJ2-5	TGTGCCAGCAGCCCGACGGGGGGAAAGGAGGAGACCCAGTACTTC	CASSPTGGKEETQYF
TRBV10-3	-	-	TRBJ2-1	TGTGCCATCAGTGACAAAGTAGTAGGGTCACGGGGATCCTACAATGAGCAGTTCTTC	CAISDKVVGSRGSYNEQFF
TRBV5-1	-	-	TRBJ2-7	TGCGCCAGCAGTCGGGGGTTGGGGACAGTAGGTTCCTACGAGCAGTACTTC	CASSRGLGTVGSYEQYF
TRBV4-1	-	-	TRBJ2-3	TGCGCCAGCAGCCAAGATGGGACTACAGATACGCAGTATTTT	CASSQDGTTDTQYF
TRBV28	-	-	TRBJ1-3	TGTGCCAGCAGTTCCGCGGGCATCGGAAACACCATATATTTT	CASSSAGIGNTIYF
TRBV6-5	-	TRBD1	TRBJ1-5	TGTGCCAGCACTCCATTAGGGGGCGCGGGACAGCCCCAGCATTTT	CASTPLGGAGQPQHF
TRBV9	-	-	TRBJ2-1	TGTGCCAGCAGCGTAGGACATAAGACAGCCGAGCAGTTCTTC	CASSVGHKTAEQFF